Listed here is a single TCR beta chain. Its antigen remains unknown. This entry comes from a study of CD8+ T cells in alopecia areata. Whole-study context: Among treated patients, oral tofacitinib was administered at 5 to 10 mg twice daily. Study-wide findings and caveats: Among patients, TCR sharing was less clear than in mice, a difference possibly due in part to HLA diversity in the patient population.

V lost 6 bases, J lost 2 bases, and 16 bases lay in between. Germline-derived CDR1 and CDR2 are LNHDA and SQIVND (reference sequence). The CDR3 consists of 15 residues. Isolated RNA was reverse transcribed into cDNA used as the sequencing template. Generated by immunoSEQ multiplex PCR, the TCRdb table keeps only in-frame clones and is missing some. Among fewer than 150,000 clones listed, approximately 58% were seen once. The source is a human donor with alopecia areata. The source was CD4+ T cells sorted from blood, collected at week 0. V and J are TRBV19 and TRBJ2-5, with a possible D match to TRBD2 (5 bases). DNA for the CDR3: TGTGCCAGTAGGGAAAGTTGGAGGTTACAAGAGACCCAGTACTTC. Its protein product is CASRESWRLQETQYF.